This T cell receptor beta chain was found in a study of blood T cell repertoires in COVID-19. Study details: Italy, Spain and the United States were the sources of the convalescent and acute COVID-19 samples. PBMCs, B-cell-depleted T cells, or T cells were the source of the cDNA or gDNA that made up the material.

The V gene end was trimmed by 3 bases and the J gene end by 10 bases; junction bases not matched to a gene: 11. The CDR3 covers 15 residues. In germline, CDR1 is MGHDK, CDR2 SYGVNS. It was during active infection that Seattle patients were enrolled and then longitudinally followed. Original methodology: The assay estimated nucleated cells by amplifying reference gene primers. Clones were sequenced by immunoSEQ multiplex PCR, and TCRdb holds only the in-frame ones, with some missing. V and J calls and clone size are those listed in that table; D and trimming were worked out from the DNA. This table holds about 120,000 clones, 85% to 90% found once.

The V call is TRBV25-1, the J call TRBJ2-1; 8 bases align to TRBD1. The TCR sequence derives from a woman aged 55-70 years with COVID-19, enrolled during active disease. The sample was peripheral blood. The CDR3 DNA is TGTGCCAGCAGTGATCATTCCCCAGGGGGCCGGGAGCAGTTCTTC. It is translated as CASSDHSPGGREQFF. The full variable domain, completed using reference TRBV25-1 and TRBJ2-1, is EADIYQTPRYLVIGTGKKITLECSQTMGHDKMYWYQQDPGMELHLIHYSYGVNSTEKGDLSSESTVSRIRTEHFPLTLESARPSHTSQYLCASSDHSPGGREQFFGPGTRLTVL.